These T cell receptor beta chains were read from a single sample in a study of CD8 T cells in ankylosing spondylitis. Using its own MiXCR run on the 5' RACE reads, TCRdb lists one record per CDR3 protein. This sample has about 540,000 distinct CDR3 sequences, with about 13% found just once. Specimen: blood, either unsorted or a sorted T cell fraction (not recorded which). These TCRs come from a male donor with ankylosing spondylitis. Each CDR3 is given with its conserved first and last residue. Each record gives: V gene, D gene, J gene, clone size, CDR3 protein, CDR3 DNA. The D gene is left open where the match is weak. Only some rows state a clone size, as once, few, many or a class for expanded clones.

TRBV2	NA	TRBJ2-1	NA	CANGAQGSYNEQFF	TGTGCTAACGGGGCGCAGGGGTCCTACAATGAGCAGTTCTTC
TRBV12-3/TRBV12-4	NA	TRBJ1-2	NA	CASSLIGGQSTRF	TGTGCCAGCAGTTTAATCGGAGGTCAGTCGACGAGGTTC
TRBV29-1	TRBD2	TRBJ2-1	many	CSGLLFGLAGDNEQFF	TGCAGCGGGCTACTGTTCGGACTAGCGGGGGACAATGAGCAGTTCTTC
TRBV29-1	TRBD2	TRBJ2-1	NA	CSVMVAGGSEQFF	TGCAGCGTTATGGTAGCGGGAGGTAGTGAGCAGTTCTTC
TRBV25-1	NA	TRBJ2-7	NA	CASSSLGGGGPYEQYF	TGTGCCAGCAGTTCCTTAGGTGGAGGGGGTCCCTACGAGCAGTACTTC
TRBV25-1	NA	TRBJ2-2	few	CASRETGAGELFF	TGTGCCAGCCGGGAGACCGGGGCCGGGGAGCTGTTTTTT
TRBV12-3/TRBV12-4	NA	TRBJ2-1	NA	CASSWDLYNEQFF	TGTGCCAGCAGTTGGGACCTCTACAATGAGCAGTTCTTC
TRBV24-1	TRBD1	TRBJ2-1	NA	CATSDAAGQGSNEQFF	TGTGCCACCAGTGACGCCGCGGGACAGGGAAGCAATGAGCAGTTCTTC
TRBV29-1	TRBD2	TRBJ2-1	many	CSVEWGLETRQFF	TGCAGCGTTGAATGGGGACTAGAGACACGACAGTTCTTC
TRBV6-1	NA	TRBJ1-5	NA	CASSEREDQPQHF	TGTGCCAGCAGTGAGCGGGAAGATCAGCCCCAGCATTTT
TRBV5-4	TRBD2	TRBJ2-2	once	CASSSGTSGRSGELFF	TGTGCCAGCAGCTCCGGGACTAGCGGGAGGAGCGGGGAGCTGTTTTTT
TRBV7-6	TRBD2	TRBJ2-1	NA	CASSSGRAANEQFF	TGTGCCAGCAGTAGCGGGAGGGCCGCTAATGAGCAGTTCTTC
TRBV18	NA	TRBJ2-3	few	CASSPVGESTDTQYF	TGTGCCAGCTCACCAGTCGGGGAGAGCACAGATACGCAGTATTTT
TRBV5-6	TRBD2	TRBJ2-5	many	CASSLVAGRETQYF	TGTGCCAGCAGCTTGGTAGCGGGAAGGGAGACCCAGTACTTC
TRBV6-1	NA	TRBJ1-2	NA	CASSESGPGGYTF	TGTGCCAGCAGTGAATCGGGTCCGGGAGGCTACACCTTC
TRBV20-1	NA	TRBJ1-5	NA	CSAELGGENQPQHF	TGCAGTGCGGAACTCGGAGGGGAGAATCAGCCCCAGCATTTT
TRBV5-1	TRBD2	TRBJ2-1	NA	CASSFGTSGSYVNEQFF	TGCGCCAGCAGCTTTGGGACTAGCGGGAGTTATGTAAATGAGCAGTTCTTC
TRBV7-6	TRBD2	TRBJ2-1	few	CASSQGRAAGGKQFF	TGTGCCAGCAGCCAAGGTAGGGCGGCGGGAGGCAAGCAGTTCTTC
TRBV20-1	NA	TRBJ1-1	few	CSASGVVTEAFF	TGCAGTGCTTCAGGGGTAGTCACTGAAGCTTTCTTT
TRBV6-1	TRBD2	TRBJ2-2	NA	CASRWGSGTNTGELFF	TGTGCCAGCAGGTGGGGTAGCGGGACGAACACCGGGGAGCTGTTTTTT
TRBV29-1	TRBD2	TRBJ2-1	NA	CSVARAGGPNEQFF	TGCAGCGTTGCGCGGGCGGGAGGGCCGAATGAGCAGTTCTTC
TRBV11-2	NA	TRBJ1-5	few	CASSHSRGDQPQHF	TGTGCCAGCAGCCACTCCAGAGGGGATCAGCCCCAGCATTTT
TRBV10-2	NA	TRBJ2-3	NA	CASSAGRSRTDTQYF	TGCGCCAGCAGTGCAGGGCGGAGCCGCACAGATACGCAGTATTTT
TRBV4-1	NA	TRBJ2-5	many	CASSRSWYQETQYF	TGCGCCAGCAGCCGAAGCTGGTACCAAGAGACCCAGTACTTC
TRBV10-3	TRBD2	TRBJ2-3	few	CAISASGATDTQYF	TGTGCCATCAGTGCAAGCGGGGCCACAGATACGCAGTATTTT
TRBV7-2	NA	TRBJ2-5	NA	CASSLPVSETQYF	TGTGCCAGCAGCTTACCAGTATCAGAGACCCAGTACTTC